This TCR beta chain stems from a study of vaccination effects on CD4 cells after COVID-19. As for the study in general: After expansion with viral peptide pools in the ViraFEST assay, antigen-specific CD4+ T cells were sequenced.

This clone was observed a few times. What it binds is not known. CDR1 and CDR2 (germline): MNHNS, SASEGT. The V end lost 3 bases, the J end lost 0 bases, and 15 bases lay between the germline ends. The CDR3 totals 16 residues. Having been cultured for about 10 days, the cells underwent CD4+ T cell isolation. Cells had half their medium changed to IL-2 medium on days 3 and 7. Only in-frame clones appear in the TCRdb table, and some are missing; sequencing was by immunoSEQ multiplex PCR. Of some 50,000 clones listed, 67% are singletons. Sequenced here: CD4+ T cells from PBMCs cultured without peptide, sampled before COVID-19 vaccination. The TCR originated in a human donor who received a COVID-19 vaccine. The genes are TRBV6-1 and TRBJ2-7, with D tentatively TRBD2 (5 bases). In nucleotides, the CDR3 is TGTGCCAGCAGTGAGGCCTTCGCGGGTTACTCCTACGAGCAGTACTTC. Amino acid sequence: CASSEAFAGYSYEQYF.